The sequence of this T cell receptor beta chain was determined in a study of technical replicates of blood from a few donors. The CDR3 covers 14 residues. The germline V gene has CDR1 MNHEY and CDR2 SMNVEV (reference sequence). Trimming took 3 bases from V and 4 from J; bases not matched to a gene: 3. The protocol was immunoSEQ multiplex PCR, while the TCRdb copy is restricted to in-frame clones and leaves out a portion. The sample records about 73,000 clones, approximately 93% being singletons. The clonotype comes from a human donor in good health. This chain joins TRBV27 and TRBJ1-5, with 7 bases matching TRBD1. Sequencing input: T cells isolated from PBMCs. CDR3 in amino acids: CASSFRGFNQPQHF. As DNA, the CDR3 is TGTGCCAGCAGTTTCAGGGGGTTTAATCAGCCCCAGCATTTT.